The source of this TCR beta chain is a study of cytomegalovirus exposure and HLA in healthy donors. Study-wide background: Falling in the Caucasian-associated ancestry cluster were less than 85% of approximately 410 genotyped donors.

Trimming removed 2 bases at V and 4 bases at J, with 17 bases between. CDR3 length equals 16 residues. Per the germline V gene, CDR1 is MNHEY and CDR2 is SVGAGI. Study findings and constraints: Altogether, around 160 TCR beta chains were recorded as cytomegalovirus-associated.

This PCR relied on a set of 60 Vbeta primers and 13 Jbeta primers. Repertoires were generated with immunoSEQ multiplex PCR, while TCRdb's copy carries only in-frame clones and drops some. Among around 200,000 clones listed, less than 80% were seen once. As concerns this clone: Its target is unknown.

The V and J genes are TRBV6-5 and TRBJ1-2, with D hard to call. The sequence was obtained from a woman in her twenties or thirties in good health and CMV-seropositive. Source material: PBMCs. The CDR3 coding sequence is TGTGCCAGCAGTTACAATGCAGCAGACTTGCTCTATGGCTACACCTTC. It codes for CASSYNAADLLYGYTF.